One and the same sample provided the 20 T cell receptor beta chains below, sequenced in a study of blood T cell repertoires in COVID-19. Libraries were prepared by immunoSEQ multiplex PCR; TCRdb keeps only in-frame clonotypes and omits some of them. The table lists 280,000 or so clones, about 90% of them singletons. The sample was PBMCs or T cells enriched from blood (not recorded which). These receptors all stem from a woman aged 45-59 years who had been exposed to COVID-19.

This clone has just one count. In nucleotides, the CDR3 is TGTGCCTTCAGTGGGACAGGGTCAGAATTGCGGAGAACCGGGGAGCTGTTTTTT. As protein: CAFSGTGSELRRTGELFF. The gene calls are TRBV30 and TRBJ2-2, with 9 bases matching TRBD1. There are 18 residues in the CDR3. Germline CDR1 is GTSNPN and CDR2 is SVGIG (reference sequence). V was pared by 7 bases and J by 5 bases, with 20 bases of the junction left unmatched.

The rearrangement joins TRBV2 to TRBJ1-3; no definite D call. This CDR3 is 15 amino acids long. With 2 bases removed from V and 0 bases from J, the gap between germline ends came to 8 bases. Germline CDR1 SNHLY, CDR2 FYNNEI. The CDR3 reads CASSEWRSSGNTIYF. CDR3 nucleotide sequence: TGTGCCAGCAGTGAATGGAGGAGCTCTGGAAACACCATATATTTT.

The rearrangement joins TRBV5-8 to TRBJ1-5, with D perhaps TRBD1 (5 bases). The V end lost 3 bases, the J end lost 0 bases, and 13 bases lay between the germline ends. The CDR3 has 16 residues. Germline V gene data show CDR1 as SGHTS and CDR2 as YDEGEE. The CDR3 DNA follows: TGTGCCAGCAGCTCGCAGGGTTGGAGTAGCAATCAGCCCCAGCATTTT. Protein sequence: CASSSQGWSSNQPQHF.

This sequence joins TRBV4-1 and TRBJ2-1, with 9 bases matching TRBD1. Germline CDR1 and CDR2: MGHRA and YSYEKL. The CDR3 is 16 amino acids. The V gene end was trimmed by 0 bases and the J gene end by 6 bases; junction bases not matched to a gene: 6. CDR3 sequence: CASSQDLGQGINEQFF. The CDR3, as DNA: TGCGCCAGCAGCCAAGATTTGGGACAGGGTATCAATGAGCAGTTCTTC.

The V call is TRBV5-1, the J call TRBJ2-1; 8 bases fit TRBD2. V trimming: 1 base; J trimming: 6 bases; junction bases outside the gene matches: 12. CDR1 SGHRS and CDR2 YFSETQ come from the germline V gene. The CDR3 totals 17 residues. CDR3 region: CASSLTRGGRGSNEQFF. DNA of the CDR3: TGCGCCAGCAGCTTGACCCGCGGGGGGAGGGGGTCCAATGAGCAGTTCTTC.

This rearrangement joins TRBV18 to TRBJ2-5; TRBD2 aligns across 8 bases. After removal of 6 bases from V and 3 bases from J, the junction contained 3 bases not matched to a gene. The length of the CDR3 is 13 residues. The germline CDR1 and CDR2 sequences are KGHSH and LQKENI. The CDR3, as DNA: TGTGCCAGCTCCCCCGGGAGGGAAGAGACCCAGTACTTC. This encodes CASSPGREETQYF.

CDR3 protein: CAWKRQEGSYEQYF. The CDR3, as DNA: TGTGCCTGGAAAAGACAGGAAGGCTCCTACGAGCAGTACTTC. V gene TRBV30 combines with J gene TRBJ2-7, with D possibly TRBD1 on 6 matching bases. The CDR3 has 14 amino acids. Germline V gene data show CDR1 as GTSNPN and CDR2 as SVGIG (reference sequence). Trimming stripped 4 bases from V and 0 bases from J, with 13 bases between.

The chain has TRBV24-1 and TRBJ1-5; 7 bases align to TRBD1. The J segment lost 3 bases and the V segment lost 4 bases, leaving 5 bases of the junction unmatched. Germline CDR1 and CDR2: KGHDR and SFDVKD. This CDR3 is built from 15 residues. The CDR3 DNA is TGTGCCACCAGTGACGTGACAGGGCCCAATCAGCCCCAGCATTTT. Translated, it gives CATSDVTGPNQPQHF.

This rearrangement joins TRBV11-3 to TRBJ2-5, with a possible D match to TRBD1 (6 bases). The CDR3 is made up of 15 amino acids. Trimming pared 5 bases from V and 3 bases from J, leaving 16 bases between. Germline V lookup: CDR1 SGHNT, CDR2 YENEEA. The CDR3 sequence: CASSRTEGVEETQYF. The CDR3 DNA reads as TGTGCCAGCAGCCGCACCGAGGGGGTGGAAGAGACCCAGTACTTC.

CDR3 in amino acids: CASSALGQGGNTIYF. The CDR3 nucleotides are TGTGCCAGCAGCGCGCTCGGACAGGGGGGAAACACCATATATTTT. The gene calls are TRBV9 and TRBJ1-3; 9 nucleotides agree with TRBD1. Germline lookup yields CDR1 SGDLS and CDR2 YYNGEE. Germline trimming cut 3 bases from V and 4 bases from J; bases unmatched to any gene: 5. The CDR3 consists of 15 residues.

This clone was detected only once. The chain employs TRBV6-5 and TRBJ1-2; the D gene is possibly TRBD1 (6 bases). Trimming cost V 4 bases and J 7 bases, with 16 bases left between them. Germline loops: CDR1 MNHEY, CDR2 SVGAGI. The CDR3 has 14 amino acids. This CDR3 is CASSLQGRTTGYTF. CDR3 bases: TGTGCCAGCAGTTTACAGGGAAGAACTACTGGCTACACCTTC.

This clone has only a few counts. The V call is TRBV5-1, the J call TRBJ2-2; D possibly corresponds to TRBD1 (8 bases). V lost 5 bases, J lost 6 bases, and 17 bases lay in between. Germline-derived CDR1 and CDR2 are SGHRS and YFSETQ. The CDR3 is made up of 15 amino acids. The CDR3 DNA reads TGCGCCAGCAGTCCGGGACAGGCGGGGGCCGGGGAGCTGTTTTTT. This codes for CASSPGQAGAGELFF.

J is TRBJ2-3 and V is TRBV5-1; possible D gene TRBD1, 5 bases. Germline CDR1 reads SGHRS; CDR2 reads YFSETQ. CDR3 length: 15 residues. Trimming took off 7 bases at V and 2 bases at J, with 17 bases between the two ends. For the CDR3, the DNA is TGCGCCAGCCAGGCACAAAAGGGGAACACAGATACGCAGTATTTT. This gives the protein CASQAQKGNTDTQYF.

The CDR3 nucleotides are TGTGCCAGCAGTTTGGCGGACACCATATATTTT. Encoded protein: CASSLADTIYF. V is TRBV12-3 or TRBV12-4 and J is TRBJ1-3; D ambiguous. Trimming removed 3 bases from V and 8 bases from J, with 5 bases in between. The CDR3 is 11 amino acids.

This chain uses TRBV25-1 with TRBJ2-1, with a weak D call TRBD2 (6 bases). V was pared by 0 bases and J by 0 bases, with 12 bases between. From germline, CDR1 is MGHDK and CDR2 SYGVNS. There are 17 residues in the CDR3. The CDR3 coding sequence is TGTGCCAGCAGTGAATACGGAGGGGCTAGCTCCTACAATGAGCAGTTCTTC. Encoded protein: CASSEYGGASSYNEQFF.

The chain combines TRBV2 with TRBJ2-1; no firm D call. The CDR3 runs to 14 residues. Germline CDR1 is SNHLY and CDR2 is FYNNEI. Trimming removed 2 bases from V and 4 bases from J, with 9 bases in between. This CDR3 reads CASSEIVHYNEQFF. The CDR3 bases are TGTGCCAGCAGTGAAATTGTCCATTACAATGAGCAGTTCTTC.

This clone was counted between two and nine times. This chain links TRBV5-1 with TRBJ1-6, with TRBD1 identical over 7 bases. The V and J ends lost 4 bases and 7 bases, in that order; junction bases with no gene match: 8. This CDR3 spans 15 amino acids. In germline, CDR1 is SGHRS, CDR2 YFSETQ. CDR3 sequence reads: CASSLRQGDNSPLHF. The CDR3 coding sequence is TGCGCCAGCAGCCTCCGCCAGGGGGACAATTCACCCCTCCACTTT.

The chain employs TRBV2 and TRBJ1-5; the D gene is possibly TRBD1 (6 bases). The CDR3 totals 11 residues. The germline V gene has CDR1 SNHLY and CDR2 FYNNEI. The V and J ends lost 7 bases and 6 bases respectively, with 7 bases between them. CDR3 DNA sequence: TGTGCCAGCATCAGGGGTCAGCCCCAGCATTTT. Its protein product is CASIRGQPQHF.

J is TRBJ2-1 and V is TRBV6-5; 7 bases fit TRBD1. The germline V gene encodes CDR1 MNHEY and CDR2 SVGAGI. This CDR3 region has 13 residues. V lost 6 bases, J lost 6 bases, and 5 bases stayed unmatched. The CDR3: CASRTQGSNEQFF. CDR3 sequence (DNA): TGTGCCAGCAGAACACAGGGGAGCAATGAGCAGTTCTTC.

The chain joins TRBV3-1 (or the pseudogene TRBV3-2) to TRBJ1-2, with TRBD1 matching 7 bases. The CDR3 is 14 residues long. The V gene's germline CDR1 is LGHDT and CDR2 YNNKEL (reference sequence). Trimming removed 3 bases from V and 7 bases from J; junction bases left unmatched: 8. This CDR3 is CASSHVDRVGGYTF. CDR3 sequence (DNA): TGTGCCAGCAGCCATGTTGACAGGGTCGGTGGCTACACCTTC.